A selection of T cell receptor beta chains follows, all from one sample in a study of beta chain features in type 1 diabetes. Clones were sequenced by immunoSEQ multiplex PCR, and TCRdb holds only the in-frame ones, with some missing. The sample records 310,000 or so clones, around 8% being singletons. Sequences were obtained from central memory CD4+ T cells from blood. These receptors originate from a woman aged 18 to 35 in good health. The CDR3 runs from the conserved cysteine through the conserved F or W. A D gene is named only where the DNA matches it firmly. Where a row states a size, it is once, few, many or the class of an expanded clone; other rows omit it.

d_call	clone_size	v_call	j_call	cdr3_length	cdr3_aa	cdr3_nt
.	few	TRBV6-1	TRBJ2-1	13	CASMEVNYNEQFF	TGTGCCAGCATGGAGGTGAACTACAATGAGCAGTTCTTC
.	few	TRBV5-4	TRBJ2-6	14	CASGRVSGANVLTF	TGTGCCAGCGGCAGGGTGTCTGGGGCCAACGTCCTGACTTTC
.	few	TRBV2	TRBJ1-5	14	CASRRQAKTQPQHF	TGTGCCAGCAGACGACAGGCGAAGACTCAGCCCCAGCATTTT
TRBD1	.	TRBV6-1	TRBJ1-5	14	CASQTGAGNQPQHF	TGTGCCAGCCAGACAGGGGCAGGCAATCAGCCCCAGCATTTT
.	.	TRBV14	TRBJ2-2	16	CASSQWMTGNTGELFF	TGTGCCAGCAGCCAGTGGATGACAGGAAACACCGGGGAGCTGTTTTTT
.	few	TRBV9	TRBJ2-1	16	CASSVSGGGDYNEQFF	TGTGCCAGCAGCGTAAGCGGCGGAGGGGACTACAATGAGCAGTTCTTC
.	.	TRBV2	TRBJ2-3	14	CASSEGDYTDTQYF	TGTGCCAGCAGCGAAGGTGACTACACAGATACGCAGTATTTT
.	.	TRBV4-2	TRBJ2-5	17	CASSQDQAGLGQETQYF	TGTGCCAGCAGCCAAGATCAGGCAGGGTTGGGACAAGAGACCCAGTACTTC
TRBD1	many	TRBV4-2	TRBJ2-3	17	CASSQELTGQGADTQYF	TGTGCCAGCAGCCAAGAGCTTACGGGACAGGGGGCAGATACGCAGTATTTT
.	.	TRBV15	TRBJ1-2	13	CATSRDRHNGYTF	TGTGCCACCAGCAGAGATAGGCATAATGGCTACACCTTC
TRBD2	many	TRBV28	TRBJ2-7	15	CASTSWSSGSYEQYF	TGTGCCAGCACGTCCTGGTCTAGCGGGAGCTACGAGCAGTACTTC
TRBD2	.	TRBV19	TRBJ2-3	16	CASRRLAGRATDTQYF	TGTGCCAGCAGAAGACTAGCGGGCCGCGCCACAGATACGCAGTATTTT
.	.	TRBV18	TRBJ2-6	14	CASEGWSGANVLTF	TGTGCCAGCGAAGGGTGGTCCGGGGCCAACGTCCTGACTTTC
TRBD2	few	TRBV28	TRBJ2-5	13	CASTAGGQQTQYF	TGTGCCAGCACAGCGGGAGGGCAACAGACCCAGTACTTC
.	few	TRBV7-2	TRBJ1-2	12	CASSSGYYGYTF	TGTGCCAGCAGCTCAGGTTACTATGGCTACACCTTC
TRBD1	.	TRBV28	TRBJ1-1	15	CASSKPDRVSAEAFF	TGTGCCAGCAGCAAACCCGACAGGGTAAGCGCTGAAGCTTTCTTT
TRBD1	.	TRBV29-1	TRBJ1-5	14	CSVALGQGAQPQHF	TGCAGCGTTGCCTTGGGACAGGGCGCCCAGCCCCAGCATTTT
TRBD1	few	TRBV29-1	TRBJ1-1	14	CSVRERTGDTEAFF	TGCAGCGTCAGGGAGAGGACAGGCGACACTGAAGCTTTCTTT
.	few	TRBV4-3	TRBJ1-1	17	CASSQDLYTAENTEAFF	TGCGCCAGCAGCCAAGATCTTTATACGGCGGAGAACACTGAAGCTTTCTTT
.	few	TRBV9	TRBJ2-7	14	CASSLDAGPYEQYF	TGTGCCAGCAGCTTGGACGCAGGGCCCTACGAGCAGTACTTC
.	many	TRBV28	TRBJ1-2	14	CASSSGGSNYGYTF	TGTGCCAGCAGCTCTGGAGGGTCTAACTATGGCTACACCTTC
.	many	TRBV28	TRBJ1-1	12	CASTRGWTEAFF	TGTGCCAGCACGAGGGGATGGACTGAAGCTTTCTTT
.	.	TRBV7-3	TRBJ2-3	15	CASSRGSQITDTQYF	TGTGCCAGCAGCCGGGGGAGCCAGATCACAGATACGCAGTATTTT
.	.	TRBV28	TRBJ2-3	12	CATEWGTDTQYF	TGTGCCACCGAATGGGGCACAGATACGCAGTATTTT
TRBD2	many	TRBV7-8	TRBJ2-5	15	CASSLGLAGVETQYF	TGTGCCAGCAGCTTGGGCCTAGCGGGAGTAGAGACCCAGTACTTC
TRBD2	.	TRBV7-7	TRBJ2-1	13	CASSVAGEGEQFF	TGTGCTAGCAGCGTAGCGGGAGAGGGTGAGCAGTTCTTC
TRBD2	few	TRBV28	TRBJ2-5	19	CASSLLFDQLAGGRETQYF	TGTGCCAGCAGTTTATTATTTGACCAACTAGCGGGAGGACGAGAGACCCAGTACTTC
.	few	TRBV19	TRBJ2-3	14	CASSIAQAVFKQYF	TGTGCCAGTAGTATAGCTCAAGCGGTCTTTAAGCAGTATTTT
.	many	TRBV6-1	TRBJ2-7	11	CASSDNYEQYF	TGTGCCAGCAGTGACAACTACGAGCAGTACTTC
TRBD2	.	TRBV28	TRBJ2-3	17	CASSQTTGTTYTDTQYF	TGTGCCAGCAGTCAAACCACCGGGACTACCTACACAGATACGCAGTATTTT
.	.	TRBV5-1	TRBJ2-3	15	CASTSVAYSTDTQYF	TGCGCCAGCACGTCGGTTGCATATTCCACAGATACGCAGTATTTT
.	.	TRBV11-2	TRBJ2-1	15	CASSLAPSSYNEQFF	TGTGCCAGCAGCCTGGCTCCGAGCTCCTACAATGAGCAGTTCTTC
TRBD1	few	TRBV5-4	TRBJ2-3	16	CASSKPTGRVTDTQYF	TGTGCCAGCAGCAAACCGACAGGGCGCGTCACAGATACGCAGTATTTT
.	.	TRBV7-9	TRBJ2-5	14	CASSLMGLGETQYF	TGTGCCAGCAGCTTAATGGGGCTTGGAGAGACCCAGTACTTC
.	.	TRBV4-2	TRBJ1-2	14	CASSLRTTNYGYTF	TGTGCCAGCAGCCTAAGGACTACTAACTATGGCTACACCTTC
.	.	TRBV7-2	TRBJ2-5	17	CASSLSRGGWVQETQYF	TGTGCCAGCAGCTTAAGTCGTGGTGGTTGGGTCCAAGAGACCCAGTACTTC
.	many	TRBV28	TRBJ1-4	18	CASSPLFVYGTLNEKLFF	TGTGCCAGCAGTCCCCTATTTGTGTACGGAACCCTTAATGAAAAACTGTTTTTT
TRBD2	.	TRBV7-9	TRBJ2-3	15	CASSVLAGVGDTQYF	TGTGCCAGCAGCGTTCTGGCGGGAGTAGGGGATACGCAGTATTTT
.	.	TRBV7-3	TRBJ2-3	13	CASSSSYTDTQYF	TGTGCCAGCAGCTCATCCTACACAGATACGCAGTATTTT
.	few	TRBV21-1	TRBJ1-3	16	CASSKTDGDSGNTIYF	TGTGCCAGCAGCAAAACCGACGGAGACTCTGGAAACACCATATATTTT
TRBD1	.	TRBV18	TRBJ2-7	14	CASSPGQGSGEQYF	TGTGCCAGCTCACCAGGACAGGGCTCGGGGGAGCAGTACTTC
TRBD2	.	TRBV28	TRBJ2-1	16	CASSSGLAGTYNEQFF	TGTGCCAGCAGTTCCGGACTAGCGGGAACCTACAATGAGCAGTTCTTC
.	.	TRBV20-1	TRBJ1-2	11	CSAGLNYGYTF	TGCAGTGCTGGGCTCAACTATGGCTACACCTTC
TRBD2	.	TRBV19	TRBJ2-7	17	CASSPQASGLFSYEQYF	TGTGCCAGTAGCCCCCAGGCTAGCGGACTTTTCTCCTACGAGCAGTACTTC
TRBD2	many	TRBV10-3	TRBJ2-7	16	CAISESGTSGSYEQYF	TGTGCCATCAGTGAGTCGGGAACTAGCGGGAGTTACGAGCAGTACTTC
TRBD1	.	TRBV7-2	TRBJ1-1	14	CASSLNRGDTEAFF	TGTGCCAGCAGCTTGAACAGGGGGGACACTGAAGCTTTCTTT
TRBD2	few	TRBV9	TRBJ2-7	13	CASNEREGREQYF	TGTGCCAGCAACGAGCGGGAGGGTCGGGAGCAGTACTTC
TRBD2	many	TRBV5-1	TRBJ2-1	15	CASSQGTSGLWEQFF	TGCGCCAGCAGCCAAGGGACTAGCGGGTTGTGGGAGCAGTTCTTC
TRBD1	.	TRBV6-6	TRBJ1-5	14	CASSGTGPFQPQHF	TGTGCCAGCAGTGGGACAGGCCCATTTCAGCCCCAGCATTTT
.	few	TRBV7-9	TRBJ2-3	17	CASSDYRVERIRYTQYF	TGTGCCAGCAGTGACTATCGAGTAGAAAGGATAAGGTATACGCAGTATTTT
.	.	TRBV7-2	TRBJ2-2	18	CASSLVFPPLGSAGELFF	TGTGCCAGCAGCTTAGTTTTTCCCCCCCTGGGTTCGGCCGGGGAGCTGTTTTTT
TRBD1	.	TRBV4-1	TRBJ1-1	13	CASSLTGGTEAFF	TGCGCCAGCAGCCTAACAGGGGGCACTGAAGCTTTCTTT
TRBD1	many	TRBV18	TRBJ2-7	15	CASSQDRGQSYEQYF	TGTGCCAGCTCACAGGACAGGGGGCAGTCCTACGAGCAGTACTTC
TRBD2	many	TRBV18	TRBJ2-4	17	CASSLRTSDVAKNIQYF	TGTGCCAGCTCCCTCCGGACTAGCGACGTAGCCAAAAACATTCAGTACTTC
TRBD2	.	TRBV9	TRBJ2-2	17	CASSVAPSGRGTGELFF	TGTGCCAGCAGCGTAGCGCCTAGCGGGAGGGGTACCGGGGAGCTGTTTTTT